What follows are 7 T cell receptor beta chains derived from one specimen sequenced in a study of CD8 T cells in Susac syndrome. 0.5 to 1 ug RNA was reverse transcribed with random hexamers. TCRdb passed the immunoSEQ multiplex PCR reads through MiXCR, listing each CDR3 protein once. The table has around 190,000 distinct CDR3 sequences, 90% to 95% seen once; the top ten hold about 0.15%. Sequenced material: CD8+ T cells from PBMCs. These receptors originate from a human donor with multiple sclerosis.

The chain's CDR3 is CATSTVEGDTQYF. The CDR3 coding sequence is TGTGCCACCAGCACAGTGGAGGGGGATACGCAGTATTTT. The genes are TRBV15 and TRBJ2-3; D is possibly TRBD2 (6 bases). This CDR3 has 13 amino acids. Trimming pared 4 bases from V and 6 bases from J, leaving 11 bases between. Germline values: CDR1 LNHNV, CDR2 YYDKDF (reference sequence).

V is TRBV5-1 and J is TRBJ2-7; D possibly corresponds to TRBD1 (6 bases). V lost 7 bases, J lost 4 bases, and 15 bases lay in between. CDR1 SGHRS and CDR2 YFSETQ come from the germline V gene. There are 13 residues in the CDR3. Written as DNA, the CDR3 is TGCGCCAGCCAAAAATCGACAGGTTACGAGCAGTACTTC. This translates into CASQKSTGYEQYF.

This chain connects TRBV29-1 to TRBJ2-1; D is perhaps TRBD2 (5 bases). Germline CDR1 and CDR2: SQVTM and ANQGSEA. The CDR3 runs 15 residues. V was clipped by 1 base and J by 3 bases, with 13 bases between them. The CDR3 protein is CSVEGASGHYNEQFF. DNA for the CDR3: TGCAGCGTTGAAGGGGCCAGCGGCCACTACAATGAGCAGTTCTTC.

V and J are TRBV2 and TRBJ1-6; D perhaps matches TRBD1 (6 bases). The germline V gene has CDR1 SNHLY and CDR2 FYNNEI. The CDR3 covers 16 residues. V lost 6 bases and J lost 4, with 16 bases in between. CDR3 amino acids: CASRGAGVRYNSPLHF. CDR3 sequence (DNA): TGTGCCAGCAGGGGGGCAGGGGTTCGGTATAATTCACCCCTCCACTTT. Filled out from reference TRBV2 and TRBJ1-6, the complete variable domain reads EPEVTQTPSHQVTQMGQEVILRCVPISNHLYFYWYRQILGQKVEFLVSFYNNEISEKSEIFDDQFSVERPDGSNFTLKIRSTKLEDSAMYFCASRGAGVRYNSPLHFGNGTRLTVT.

This rearrangement joins TRBV20-1 to TRBJ2-7; D may be TRBD1 (5 bases). This CDR3 has 12 residues. V was cut by 6 bases and J by 5 bases, with 14 bases left in between. In germline, CDR1 is DFQATT, CDR2 SNEGSKA (reference sequence). CDR3 sequence: CSARRVGNEQYF. CDR3 coding DNA: TGCAGTGCCCGCAGGGTAGGCAACGAGCAGTACTTC.

The chain uses TRBV10-2 and TRBJ1-2; D is perhaps TRBD1 (6 bases). Per germline, CDR1 WSHSY and CDR2 SAAADI. Trimming removed 0 bases from V and 4 bases from J, with 12 bases in between. The CDR3 totals 15 residues. The DNA of the CDR3 is TGCGCCAGCAGTGAGTCCCGAGCAGGGGCCTATGGCTACACCTTC. It specifies CASSESRAGAYGYTF.

As to this clonotype: Sequence at one end of the junction differs from germline and may be a read error. V is TRBV7-7 and J is TRBJ1-1; D call uncertain. Germline V CDR1 and CDR2: SSHAT, FNYEAQ (reference sequence). CDR3 size: 16 residues. CDR3 DNA sequence: TGTGCTAGCAGCCCCCTGCCGGCGAGACTGAACACTGAAGCTTTCTTT. Protein sequence: CASSPLPARLNTEAFF. Using reference TRBV7-7 and TRBJ1-1 for the parts outside the CDR3, the full variable domain is GAGVSQSPRYKVTKRGQDVTLRCDPISSHATLYWYQQALGQGPEFLTYFNYEAQPDKSGLPSDRFSAERPEGSISTLTIQRTEQRDSAMYRCASSPLPARLNTEAFFGQGTRLTVV.